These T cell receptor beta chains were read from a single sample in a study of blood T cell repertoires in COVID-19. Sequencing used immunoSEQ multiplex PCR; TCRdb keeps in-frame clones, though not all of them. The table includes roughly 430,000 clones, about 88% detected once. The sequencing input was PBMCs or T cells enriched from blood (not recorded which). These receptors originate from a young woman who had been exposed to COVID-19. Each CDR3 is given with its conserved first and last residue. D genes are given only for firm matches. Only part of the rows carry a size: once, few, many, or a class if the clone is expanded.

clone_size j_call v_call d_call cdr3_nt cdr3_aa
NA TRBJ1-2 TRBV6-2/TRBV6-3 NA TGTGCCAGCAGTTACAATGTACAGGCCAACTATGGCTACACCTTC CASSYNVQANYGYTF
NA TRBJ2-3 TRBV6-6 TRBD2 TGTGCCAGCAGTCGACCATCTAGCGGGAGGGGAGATACGCAGTATTTT CASSRPSSGRGDTQYF
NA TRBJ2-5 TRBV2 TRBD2 TGTGCCAGCATGTCGGGGGAGGTCGGACTAGCGGGGGTATCCGTGGAGACCCAGTACTTC CASMSGEVGLAGVSVETQYF
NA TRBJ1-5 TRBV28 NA TGTGCCAGTACCACAGGTCTCAATCAGCCCCAGCATTTT CASTTGLNQPQHF
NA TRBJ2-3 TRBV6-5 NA TGTGCCAGCAGTATGACTAGGGATACGCAGTATTTT CASSMTRDTQYF
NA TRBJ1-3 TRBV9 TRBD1 TGTGCCAGCAGCGTAGGAGGAGGGGGCGGTGGAAACACCATATATTTT CASSVGGGGGGNTIYF
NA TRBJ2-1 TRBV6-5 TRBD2 TGTGCCAGCAGGGGCCTAGCGGGAGGGGAAAATGAGCAGTTCTTC CASRGLAGGENEQFF
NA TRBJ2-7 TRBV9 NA TGTGCCAGCAGCGTAAACCCGATGAGCTCCTACGAGCAGTACTTC CASSVNPMSSYEQYF
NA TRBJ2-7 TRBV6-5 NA TGTGCCAGCAGTCGGGACACCTACGAGCAGTACTTC CASSRDTYEQYF
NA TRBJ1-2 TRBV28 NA TGTGCCAGCAGTCTTAACTATGGCTACACCTTC CASSLNYGYTF
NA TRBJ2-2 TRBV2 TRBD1 TGTGCCAGCAGGGGGCAGAGGGGGCCCACCGGGGAGCTGTTTTTT CASRGQRGPTGELFF
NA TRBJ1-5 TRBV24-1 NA TGTGCCACCAGTGATCGGACTTATCAGCCCCAGCATTTT CATSDRTYQPQHF
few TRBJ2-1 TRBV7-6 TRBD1 TGTGCCAGCAGCCCTCCCGGGACAGGAGGAGGGGTATACAATGAGCAGTTCTTC CASSPPGTGGGVYNEQFF
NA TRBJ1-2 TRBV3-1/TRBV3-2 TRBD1 TGTGCCAGCAGCCGAAGAGGGACAGGGGATACTGGCTACACCTTC CASSRRGTGDTGYTF
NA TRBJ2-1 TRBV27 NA TGTGCCAGCAGTGTGACTAGGGCTGTCTACAATGAGCAGTTCTTC CASSVTRAVYNEQFF
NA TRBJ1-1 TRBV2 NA TGTGCCAGCAGTCGACAGGAAAGTACTCCAGCTTTCTTT CASSRQESTPAFF
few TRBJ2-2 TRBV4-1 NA TGCGCCAGCAGCCAAGATTTGGGCAGGTCGACGAAGGAGCTGTTTTTT CASSQDLGRSTKELFF
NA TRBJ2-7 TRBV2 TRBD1 TGTGCCAGCAGTGACAGGACAGGGGCGACCTACGAGCAGTACTTC CASSDRTGATYEQYF
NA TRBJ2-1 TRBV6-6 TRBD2 TGTGCCAGCAGTAGCGGGGGGGCCGCGATCTATGAGCAGTTCTTC CASSSGGAAIYEQFF
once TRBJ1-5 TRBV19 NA TGTGCCAGTAGTTCCCCGTACGGTAGCAATCAGCCCCAGCATTTT CASSSPYGSNQPQHF
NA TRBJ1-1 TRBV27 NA TGTGCCAGCAGTCCCTGGGGAGTGGGAAACACTGAAGCTTTCTTT CASSPWGVGNTEAFF
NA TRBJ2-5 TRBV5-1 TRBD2 TGCGCCAGCAGCGCCGGGACTAGCAATCGGGAGACCCAGTACTTC CASSAGTSNRETQYF
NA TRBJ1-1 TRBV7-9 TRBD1 TGTGCCAGCAGCTCAACAGGGGCAACGAACACTGAAGCTTTCTTT CASSSTGATNTEAFF
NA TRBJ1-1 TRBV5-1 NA TGCGCCAGCAGGCTCAGGGATGCGAACACTGAAGCTTTCTTT CASRLRDANTEAFF
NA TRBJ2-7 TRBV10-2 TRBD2 TGCGCCAGCAGTGAGACTAGCGGGGTTTTCTACGAGCAGTACTTC CASSETSGVFYEQYF
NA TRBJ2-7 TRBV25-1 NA TGTGCCAGCAGCGCTCAGGGGTACGAGCAGTACTTC CASSAQGYEQYF
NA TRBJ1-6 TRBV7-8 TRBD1 TGTGCCAGCAGCTTCCGTGGCGGGACAGGGTATAATTCACCCCTCCACTTT CASSFRGGTGYNSPLHF
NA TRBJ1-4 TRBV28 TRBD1 TGTGCCAGCAGTTCCGGGACAGCCCCGGAAAAACTGTTTTTT CASSSGTAPEKLFF
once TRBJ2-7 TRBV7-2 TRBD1 TGTGCCAGCAGCTTACACTCCGGGACAGGGGCCTACGAGCAGTACTTC CASSLHSGTGAYEQYF
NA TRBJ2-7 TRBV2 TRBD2 TGTGCCAGCTGGGGGGGGGTGGCCACCTCCTACGAGCAGTACTTC CASWGGVATSYEQYF
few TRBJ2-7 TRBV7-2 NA TGTGCCAGCAGCGCGACTAGCTACGAGCAGTACTTC CASSATSYEQYF
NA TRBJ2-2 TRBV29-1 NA TGCAGCGTCAACAGGGACACCGGGGAGCTGTTTTTT CSVNRDTGELFF